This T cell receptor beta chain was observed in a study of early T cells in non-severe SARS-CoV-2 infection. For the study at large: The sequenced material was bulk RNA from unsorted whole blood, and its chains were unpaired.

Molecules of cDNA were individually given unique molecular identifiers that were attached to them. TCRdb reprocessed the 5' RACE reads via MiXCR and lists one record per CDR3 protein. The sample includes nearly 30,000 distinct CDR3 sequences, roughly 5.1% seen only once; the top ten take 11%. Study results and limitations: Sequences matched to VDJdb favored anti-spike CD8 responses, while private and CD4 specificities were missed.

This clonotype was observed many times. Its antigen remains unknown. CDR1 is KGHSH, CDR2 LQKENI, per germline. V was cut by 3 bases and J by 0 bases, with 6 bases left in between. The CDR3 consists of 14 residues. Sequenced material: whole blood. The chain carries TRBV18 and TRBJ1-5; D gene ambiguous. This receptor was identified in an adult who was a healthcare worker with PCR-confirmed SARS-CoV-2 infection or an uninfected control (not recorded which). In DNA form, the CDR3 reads TGTGCCAGCTCACCGGACCCTAGCAATCAGCCCCAGCATTTT. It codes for CASSPDPSNQPQHF.